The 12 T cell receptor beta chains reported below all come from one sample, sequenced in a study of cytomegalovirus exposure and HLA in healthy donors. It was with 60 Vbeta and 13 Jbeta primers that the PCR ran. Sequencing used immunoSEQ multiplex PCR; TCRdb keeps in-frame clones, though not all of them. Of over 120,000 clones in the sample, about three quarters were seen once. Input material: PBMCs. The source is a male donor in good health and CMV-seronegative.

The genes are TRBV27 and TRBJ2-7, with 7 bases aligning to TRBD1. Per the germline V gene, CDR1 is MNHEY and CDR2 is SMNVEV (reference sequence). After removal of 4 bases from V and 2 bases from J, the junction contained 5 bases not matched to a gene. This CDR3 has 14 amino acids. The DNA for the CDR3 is TGTGCCAGCAGTTACCGGGACAGACCCTACGAGCAGTACTTC. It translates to CASSYRDRPYEQYF.

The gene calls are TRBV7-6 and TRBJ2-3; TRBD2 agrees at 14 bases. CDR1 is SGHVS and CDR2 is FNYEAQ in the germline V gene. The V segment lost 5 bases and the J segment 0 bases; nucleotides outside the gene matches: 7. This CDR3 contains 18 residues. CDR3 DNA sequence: TGTGCCAGCAGCCTTAGGACTAGCGGGGGGACTAGCACAGATACGCAGTATTTT. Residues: CASSLRTSGGTSTDTQYF.

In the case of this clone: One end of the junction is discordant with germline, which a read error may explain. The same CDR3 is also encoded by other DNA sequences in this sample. CDR3 bases: TGTGCCAGTAGTGGCGCCAGGGGACGAGCTTTCTTT. The encoded protein is CASSGARGRAFF. The chain links TRBV2 to TRBJ1-1; tentative D call: TRBD1 (6 bases). The CDR3 loop spans 12 amino acids. CDR1 and CDR2 from the germline V gene are SNHLY and FYNNEI. The full variable domain, with the rest looked up from reference TRBV2 and TRBJ1-1, is EPEVTQTPSHQVTQMGQEVILRCVPISNHLYFYWYRQILGQKVEFLVSFYNNEISEKSEIFDDQFSVERPDGSNFTLKIRSTKLEDSAMYFCASSGARGRAFFGQGTRLTVV.

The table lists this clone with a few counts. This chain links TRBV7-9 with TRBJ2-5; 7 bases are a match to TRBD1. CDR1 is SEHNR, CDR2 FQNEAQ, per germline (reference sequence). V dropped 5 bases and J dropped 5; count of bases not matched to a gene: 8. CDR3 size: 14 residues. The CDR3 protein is CASSHTGDRETQYF. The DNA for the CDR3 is TGTGCCAGCAGCCACACAGGGGATCGGGAGACCCAGTACTTC.

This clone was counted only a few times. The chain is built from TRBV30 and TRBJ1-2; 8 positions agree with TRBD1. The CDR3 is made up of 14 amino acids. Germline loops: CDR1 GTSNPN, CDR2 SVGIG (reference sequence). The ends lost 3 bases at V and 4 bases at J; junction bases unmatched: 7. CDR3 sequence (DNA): TGTGCCTGGAGAGGACAGGGAAACCTCTATGGCTACACCTTC. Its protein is CAWRGQGNLYGYTF.

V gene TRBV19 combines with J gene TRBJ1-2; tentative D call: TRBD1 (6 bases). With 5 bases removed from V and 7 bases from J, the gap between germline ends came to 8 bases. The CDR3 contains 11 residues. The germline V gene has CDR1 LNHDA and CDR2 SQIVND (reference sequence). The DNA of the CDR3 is TGTGCCAGTAGTGGCAGGGGTGGCTACACCTTC. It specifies CASSGRGGYTF.

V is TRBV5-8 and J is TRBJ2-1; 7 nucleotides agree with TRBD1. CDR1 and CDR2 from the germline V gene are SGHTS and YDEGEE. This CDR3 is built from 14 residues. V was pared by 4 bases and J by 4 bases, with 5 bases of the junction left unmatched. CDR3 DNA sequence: TGTGCCAGCAGCGGTAACAGGGGATACAATGAGCAGTTCTTC. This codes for CASSGNRGYNEQFF.

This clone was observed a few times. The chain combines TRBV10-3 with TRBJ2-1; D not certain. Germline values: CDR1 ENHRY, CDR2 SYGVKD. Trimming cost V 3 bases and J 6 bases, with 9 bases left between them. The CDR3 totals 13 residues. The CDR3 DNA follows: TGTGCCATCAGTGAAGGCCCAGGCAATGAGCAGTTCTTC. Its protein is CAISEGPGNEQFF.

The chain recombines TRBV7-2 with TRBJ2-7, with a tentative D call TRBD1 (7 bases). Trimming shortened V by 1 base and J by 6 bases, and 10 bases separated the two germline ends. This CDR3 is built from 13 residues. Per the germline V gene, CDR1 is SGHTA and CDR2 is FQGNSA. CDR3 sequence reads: CASSLGRGREQYF. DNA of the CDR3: TGTGCCAGCAGCTTAGGGAGGGGGCGCGAGCAGTACTTC.

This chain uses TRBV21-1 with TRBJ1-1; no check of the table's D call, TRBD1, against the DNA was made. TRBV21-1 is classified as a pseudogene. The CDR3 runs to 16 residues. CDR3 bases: TGTGCCAGCAGCAAAGGGCAGGGATTTGGCGACACTGAAGCTTTCTTT. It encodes CASSKGQGFGDTEAFF.

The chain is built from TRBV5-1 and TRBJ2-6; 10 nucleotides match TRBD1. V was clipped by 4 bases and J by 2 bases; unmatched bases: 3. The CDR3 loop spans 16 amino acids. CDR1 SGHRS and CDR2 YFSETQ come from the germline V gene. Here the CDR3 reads CASSRTGGPGANVLTF. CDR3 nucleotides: TGCGCCAGCAGCCGGACAGGGGGGCCTGGGGCCAACGTCCTGACTTTC.

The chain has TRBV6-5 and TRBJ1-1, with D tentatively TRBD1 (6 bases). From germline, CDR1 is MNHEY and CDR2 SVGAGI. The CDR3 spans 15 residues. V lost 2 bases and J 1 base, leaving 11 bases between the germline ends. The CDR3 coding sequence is TGTGCCAGCAGTTACGGACAGATAAAGAACACTGAAGCTTTCTTT. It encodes CASSYGQIKNTEAFF.